The 18 T cell receptor beta chains in this list originate from one sample, sequenced in a study of T cells after yellow fever vaccination. TCRdb fed the 5' RACE reads into MiXCR, producing one record per CDR3 protein. The sample has some 350,000 distinct CDR3 sequences, roughly 10% seen once; the top ten hold about 17%. The sequencing here drew on PBMCs, taken on the day of the first yellow fever vaccination. These receptors originate from a man between 18 and 35 years old who received the YFV17D yellow fever vaccine.

This clonotype was seen only a few times. The gene calls are TRBV6-2 or TRBV6-3 and TRBJ2-1; 7 bases fit TRBD1. The CDR3 runs to 13 residues. The V and J ends lost 5 bases and 6 bases, in that order; junction bases with no gene match: 4. In germline, CDR1 is MNHEY, CDR2 SVGEGT. CDR3 sequence (DNA): TGTGCCAGCAGTCTCCGGACAGGCAATGAGCAGTTCTTC. Its protein is CASSLRTGNEQFF.

The rearrangement uses TRBV9 and TRBJ2-1, with 7 bases lining up with TRBD1. J lost 7 bases, V lost 1 base, and 8 bases had no gene match. This CDR3 spans 15 amino acids. Per germline, CDR1 SGDLS and CDR2 YYNGEE. Here the CDR3 reads CASSVTNDRDNEQFF. The CDR3 bases are TGTGCCAGCAGCGTAACCAATGACAGGGATAATGAGCAGTTCTTC.

The rearrangement links TRBV5-1 to TRBJ1-2; D possibly corresponds to TRBD1 (5 bases). From germline, CDR1 is SGHRS and CDR2 YFSETQ. The CDR3 extends over 15 amino acids. V shed 0 bases and J shed 2 bases, with 11 bases lying between them. The CDR3 region has the DNA TGCGCCAGCAGCTTGGTTCCAGGGATAAACTATGGCTACACCTTC. This gives the protein CASSLVPGINYGYTF.

This clonotype was found many times. The chain uses TRBV5-1 and TRBJ1-4; a weak D match, TRBD1 (5 bases). Trimming took 5 bases from V and 7 from J, leaving 12 bases between them. CDR1 and CDR2 (germline): SGHRS, YFSETQ. This CDR3 has 13 residues. The DNA of the CDR3 is TGCGCCAGCAGTACGACAGTCGGTGAAAAACTGTTTTTT. Translating it yields CASSTTVGEKLFF.

Regarding this clonotype: One base away lies a much larger clone, so this may be a sequencing read error. The rearrangement joins TRBV5-1 to TRBJ2-3; 9 nucleotides agree with TRBD1. The junction had 10 bases not matched to a gene; V was cut back by 0 bases and J by 5 bases. The length of the CDR3 is 17 residues. The germline V gene encodes CDR1 SGHRS and CDR2 YFSETQ. The DNA for the CDR3 is TGCGCCAGCAGCTTGGACGGCAGGACAGGGGTGGGAGATACGCAGTATTTT. Its protein product is CASSLDGRTGVGDTQYF.

The chain carries TRBV2 and TRBJ2-7; a weak D match, TRBD1 (7 bases). The CDR3 runs 15 residues. V lost 5 bases, J lost 5 bases, and 19 bases lay in between. CDR1 SNHLY and CDR2 FYNNEI come from the germline V gene. CDR3 in amino acids: CASSQGGTAGHEQYF. The CDR3, as DNA: TGTGCCAGCAGTCAGGGGGGAACCGCAGGGCACGAGCAGTACTTC.

Note on this clonotype: The junction departs from germline at one end; a sequencing error may be responsible. The chain has TRBV6-5 and TRBJ2-1; TRBD1 is a possible D gene (5 bases). Germline lookup yields CDR1 MNHEY and CDR2 SVGAGI. CDR3 size: 14 residues. The CDR3 loop reads CASSDSTGYNEQFF. CDR3 in DNA: TGTGCCAGCAGTGACTCCACAGGTTACAATGAGCAGTTCTTC.

The chain carries TRBV5-1 and TRBJ2-2; 8 bases align to TRBD1. The CDR3 totals 15 residues. V dropped 0 bases and J dropped 3; count of bases not matched to a gene: 1. Germline CDR1 reads SGHRS; CDR2 reads YFSETQ. For the CDR3, the DNA is TGCGCCAGCAGCTTGGTGGGACAGGACACCGGGGAGCTGTTTTTT. Its translation: CASSLVGQDTGELFF.

V gene TRBV18 combines with J gene TRBJ2-5, with D unclear. V was cut by 6 bases and J by 3 bases, with 14 bases left in between. Looked up from germline, CDR1 is KGHSH and CDR2 is LQKENI. CDR3 length: 14 residues. The CDR3 coding sequence is TGTGCCAGCTCCCTCGGGTGGAAGGAAGAGACCCAGTACTTC. This gives the protein CASSLGWKEETQYF.

In its sample, this clonotype was seen a few times. One junction end disagrees with the germline gene, perhaps due to a read error. The rearrangement links TRBV15 to TRBJ1-2; D call uncertain. Germline values: CDR1 LNHNV, CDR2 YYDKDF (reference sequence). The CDR3 covers 13 residues. CDR3 sequence: CATSRDPRVGYTF. In DNA, the CDR3 is TGTGCCACCAGTAGAGATCCAAGGGTTGGCTACACCTTC.

This clonotype came up a few times. The chain links TRBV4-1 to TRBJ1-6; unclear D gene. Trimming took 1 base from V and 10 from J, leaving 5 bases between them. The CDR3 consists of 12 residues. CDR1 is MGHRA and CDR2 is YSYEKL in the germline V gene. CDR3 bases: TGCGCCAGCAGCCAAGGGTTCTCACCCCTCCACTTT. This translates into CASSQGFSPLHF.

The rearrangement uses TRBV20-1 and TRBJ2-3; 7 bases are shared with TRBD2. The V segment lost 0 bases and the J segment 6 bases; nucleotides outside the gene matches: 9. CDR1 is DFQATT and CDR2 is SNEGSKA in the germline V gene (reference sequence). This CDR3 is built from 15 residues. The CDR3 loop is CSARDQGGGWDTQYF. In nucleotides, the CDR3 is TGCAGTGCTAGAGATCAAGGCGGGGGATGGGATACGCAGTATTTT.

This rearrangement joins TRBV7-2 to TRBJ1-2; a weak D match, TRBD1 (6 bases). Deletions cut 2 bases from V and 3 bases from J, with 10 bases between. Germline-derived CDR1 and CDR2 are SGHTA and FQGNSA. This CDR3 is 14 amino acids long. The CDR3 loop is CASSLNRAHYGYTF. CDR3 sequence (DNA): TGTGCCAGCAGCTTAAACAGGGCTCACTATGGCTACACCTTC.

Only a few counts were recorded for this clonotype. This chain connects TRBV5-1 to TRBJ1-1, with 9 bases aligning to TRBD1. Germline assignment: CDR1 SGHRS and CDR2 YFSETQ. V was pared by 4 bases and J by 6 bases, with 10 bases of the junction left unmatched. The CDR3 totals 15 residues. The CDR3 loop is CASSPTGQGGAEAFF. In DNA form, the CDR3 reads TGCGCCAGCAGCCCTACGGGACAGGGAGGCGCTGAAGCTTTCTTT.

A few counts support this clonotype. The chain employs TRBV4-3 and TRBJ1-2; no reliable D call. Germline loops: CDR1 LGHNA, CDR2 YSLEER. CDR3 length: 12 residues. The ends were cut back, 4 bases at V and 7 bases at J, with 10 bases in the middle. CDR3 sequence: CASSLGLGGYTF. CDR3 in DNA: TGCGCCAGCAGCCTTGGGCTGGGTGGCTACACCTTC.

V is TRBV20-1 and J is TRBJ1-3; 8 nucleotides line up with TRBD1. CDR1 DFQATT and CDR2 SNEGSKA come from the germline V gene (reference sequence). V shed 6 bases, J shed 9 bases, and the junction held 13 bases outside the gene matches. The CDR3 length is 14 residues. The CDR3 protein is CSARPGTGGTTIYF. DNA for the CDR3: TGCAGTGCCCGACCCGGGACAGGTGGTACCACCATATATTTT.

This clonotype was seen a few times. This chain connects TRBV5-4 to TRBJ1-5; possibly TRBD1 for D (6 bases). Germline lookup yields CDR1 SGHNT and CDR2 YYREEE (reference sequence). The CDR3 totals 14 residues. The V end lost 1 base, the J end lost 2 bases, and 7 bases lay between the germline ends. The CDR3 DNA follows: TGTGCCAGCAGCTTGAAGGGGGGCAATCAGCCCCAGCATTTT. Its protein is CASSLKGGNQPQHF.

The gene calls are TRBV18 and TRBJ1-1; D is uncertain. This CDR3 contains 15 residues. The ends were cut back, 3 bases at V and 5 bases at J, with 16 bases in the middle. The V gene's germline CDR1 is KGHSH and CDR2 LQKENI. The CDR3 DNA reads as TGTGCCAGCTCACCCCTAGAGGCAGTGACGACTGAAGCTTTCTTT. Its protein product is CASSPLEAVTTEAFF.